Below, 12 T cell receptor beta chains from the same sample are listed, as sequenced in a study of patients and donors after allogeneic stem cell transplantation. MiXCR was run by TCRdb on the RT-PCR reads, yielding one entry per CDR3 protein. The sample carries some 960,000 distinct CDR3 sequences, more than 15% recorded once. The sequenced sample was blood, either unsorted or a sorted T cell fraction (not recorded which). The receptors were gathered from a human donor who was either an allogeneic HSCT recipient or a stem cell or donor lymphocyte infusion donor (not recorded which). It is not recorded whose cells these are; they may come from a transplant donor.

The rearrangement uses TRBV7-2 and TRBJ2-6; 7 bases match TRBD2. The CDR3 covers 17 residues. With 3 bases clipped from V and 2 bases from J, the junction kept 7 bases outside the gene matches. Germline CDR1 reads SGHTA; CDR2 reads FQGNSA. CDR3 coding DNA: TGTGCCAGCAGCTTGAATCAGGGAGGGACTGGGGCCAACGTCCTGACTTTC. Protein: CASSLNQGGTGANVLTF.

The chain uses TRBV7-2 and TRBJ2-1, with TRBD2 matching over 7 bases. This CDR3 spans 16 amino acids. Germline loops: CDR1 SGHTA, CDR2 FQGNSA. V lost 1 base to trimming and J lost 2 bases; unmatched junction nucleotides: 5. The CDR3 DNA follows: TGTGCCAGCAGCTTAGTTGGGACTAAAGCCTACAATGAGCAGTTCTTC. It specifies CASSLVGTKAYNEQFF.

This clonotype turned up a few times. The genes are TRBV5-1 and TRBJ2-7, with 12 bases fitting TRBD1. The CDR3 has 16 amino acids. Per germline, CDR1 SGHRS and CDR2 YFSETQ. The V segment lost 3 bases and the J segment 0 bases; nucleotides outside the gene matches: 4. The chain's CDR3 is CASSYGTGGPSYEQYF. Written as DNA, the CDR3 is TGCGCCAGCAGCTATGGGACAGGGGGCCCCTCCTACGAGCAGTACTTC.

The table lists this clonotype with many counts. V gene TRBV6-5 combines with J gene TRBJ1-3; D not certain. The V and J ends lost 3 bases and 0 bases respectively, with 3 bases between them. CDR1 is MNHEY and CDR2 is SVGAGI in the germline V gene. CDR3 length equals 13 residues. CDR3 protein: CASSYDSGNTIYF. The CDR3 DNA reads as TGTGCCAGCAGTTATGACTCTGGAAACACCATATATTTT.

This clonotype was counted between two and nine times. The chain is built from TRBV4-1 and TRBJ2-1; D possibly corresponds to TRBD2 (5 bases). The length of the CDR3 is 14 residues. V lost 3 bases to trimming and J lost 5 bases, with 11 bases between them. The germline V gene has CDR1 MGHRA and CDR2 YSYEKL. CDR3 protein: CASSHTLGNNEQFF. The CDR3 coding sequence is TGCGCCAGCAGCCATACCCTCGGGAACAATGAGCAGTTCTTC.

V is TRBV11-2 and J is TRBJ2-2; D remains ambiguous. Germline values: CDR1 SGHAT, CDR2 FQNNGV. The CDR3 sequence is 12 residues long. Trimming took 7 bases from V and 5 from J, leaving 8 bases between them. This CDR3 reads CASILWTGELFF. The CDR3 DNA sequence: TGTGCCAGCATCCTGTGGACCGGGGAGCTGTTTTTT.

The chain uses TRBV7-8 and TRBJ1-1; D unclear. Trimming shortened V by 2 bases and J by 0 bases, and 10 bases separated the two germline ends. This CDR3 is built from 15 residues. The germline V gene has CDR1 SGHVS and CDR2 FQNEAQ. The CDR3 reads CASSLSLEVNTEAFF. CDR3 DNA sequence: TGTGCCAGCAGCTTATCACTGGAAGTGAACACTGAAGCTTTCTTT.

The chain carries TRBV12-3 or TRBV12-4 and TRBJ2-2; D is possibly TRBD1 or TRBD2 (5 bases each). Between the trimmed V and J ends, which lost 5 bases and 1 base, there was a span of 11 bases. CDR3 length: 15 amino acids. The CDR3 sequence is CASSKGRKNTGELFF. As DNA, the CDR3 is TGTGCCAGCAGTAAGGGACGGAAGAACACCGGGGAGCTGTTTTTT.

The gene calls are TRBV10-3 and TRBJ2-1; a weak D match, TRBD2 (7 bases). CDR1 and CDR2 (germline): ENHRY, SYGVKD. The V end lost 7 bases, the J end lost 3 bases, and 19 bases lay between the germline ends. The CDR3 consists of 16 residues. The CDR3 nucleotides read TGTGCCATCAACTCGGGGGGAAAAGGGGGCTACAATGAGCAGTTCTTC. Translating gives CAINSGGKGGYNEQFF.

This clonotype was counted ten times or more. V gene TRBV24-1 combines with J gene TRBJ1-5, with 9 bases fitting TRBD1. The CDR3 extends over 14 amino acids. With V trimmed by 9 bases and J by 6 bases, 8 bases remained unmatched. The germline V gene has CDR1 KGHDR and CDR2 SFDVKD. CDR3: CATGGQGLGQPQHF. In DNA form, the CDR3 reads TGTGCCACCGGGGGACAGGGTTTAGGTCAGCCCCAGCATTTT.

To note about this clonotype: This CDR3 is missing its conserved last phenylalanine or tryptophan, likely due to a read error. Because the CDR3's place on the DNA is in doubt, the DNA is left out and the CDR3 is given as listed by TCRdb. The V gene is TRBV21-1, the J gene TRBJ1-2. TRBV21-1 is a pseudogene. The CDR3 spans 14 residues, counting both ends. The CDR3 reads CASSTRMGGCVGLL.

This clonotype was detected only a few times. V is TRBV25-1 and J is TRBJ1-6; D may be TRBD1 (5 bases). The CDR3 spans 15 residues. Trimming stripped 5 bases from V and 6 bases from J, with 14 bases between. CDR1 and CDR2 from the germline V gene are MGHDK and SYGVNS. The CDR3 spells CASSSPDRSNSPLHF. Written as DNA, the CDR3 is TGTGCCAGCAGTTCCCCTGACAGAAGTAATTCACCCCTCCACTTT.